The entry that follows covers one T cell receptor beta chain sequence. The sample comes from a study of blood T cell repertoires in COVID-19. Overall study: Samples representing acute and convalescent COVID-19 were sourced from the United States, Italy and Spain. T cells, B-cell-depleted T cells, or PBMCs provided the cDNA or gDNA that served as material.

In the original analysis: Amplification with reference gene primers provided the estimates of nucleated cell counts. TCRdb's copy holds only in-frame clones and misses some; the assay was immunoSEQ multiplex PCR. The V and J calls and clone size were taken over from that table, and D and trimming were inferred from the DNA. The repertoire holds roughly 260,000 clones, with 70% to 90% as singletons. The CDR3 sequence is 15 residues long. Germline assignment: CDR1 SGHRS and CDR2 YFSETQ. The V segment lost 4 bases and the J segment 5 bases; nucleotides outside the gene matches: 8. This TCR was recovered from a woman aged 40 to 49 with acute or convalescent COVID-19. The sample consisted of peripheral blood. The V gene is TRBV5-1, the J gene TRBJ1-1; 10 bases align to TRBD1. CDR3 coding DNA: TGCGCCAGCAGCGGCGGGACAGGGGAAAGTACTGAAGCTTTCTTT. Protein sequence: CASSGGTGESTEAFF. Full variable domain (rest looked up from reference TRBV5-1 and TRBJ1-1): KAGVTQTPRYLIKTRGQQVTLSCSPISGHRSVSWYQQTPGQGLQFLFEYFSETQRNKGNFPGRFSGRQFSNSRSEMNVSTLELGDSALYLCASSGGTGESTEAFFGQGTRLTVV.